What follows are 22 T cell receptor beta chains derived from one specimen sequenced in a study of Ad26.COV2.S vaccination and SARS-CoV-2 variants. This table comes from immunoSEQ multiplex PCR, and its TCRdb copy is limited to in-frame clones, with some not included. The sample shows around 300,000 clones, approximately 86% of them seen only once. Treatment meaning: around 19 received Ad26.COV2.S at low or high dose, single or two shots; several received placebo; per-sample allocation not given. Day 63 after the first injection of vaccine or placebo was the sampling time. Sequences were derived from peripheral blood, sampled in a trial of Ad26.COV2.S vaccine versus placebo. The receptors derive from a person between 18 and 60 years old who received the Ad26.COV2.S COVID-19 vaccine or a placebo.

The chain recombines TRBV19 with TRBJ2-1; 9 bases agree with TRBD2. The V gene end was trimmed by 3 bases and the J gene end by 8 bases; junction bases not matched to a gene: 8. There are 15 residues in the CDR3. Germline CDR1 is LNHDA and CDR2 is SQIVND (reference sequence). The CDR3 sequence is CASSIKGLAGDEQFF. CDR3 nucleotides: TGTGCCAGTAGTATCAAGGGACTAGCTGGAGATGAGCAGTTCTTC.

This clone was seen more than once but under ten times. The chain carries TRBV7-9 and TRBJ2-3, with D hard to call. CDR1 and CDR2 from the germline V gene are SEHNR and FQNEAQ (reference sequence). Trimming cost V 3 bases and J 2 bases, with 0 bases left between them. This CDR3 has 11 amino acids. CDR3 region: CASSFTDTQYF. The CDR3 nucleotides read TGTGCCAGCAGCTTCACAGATACGCAGTATTTT.

The chain uses TRBV5-1 and TRBJ1-2; no clear D. The CDR3 contains 13 residues. Per the germline V gene, CDR1 is SGHRS and CDR2 is YFSETQ. V lost 2 bases and J lost 5, with 10 bases in between. CDR3 sequence reads: CASSLSSTYGYTF. CDR3 DNA sequence: TGCGCCAGCAGCTTAAGCTCAACTTATGGCTACACCTTC.

This chain uses TRBV4-1 with TRBJ1-6; D gene uncertain. CDR1 is MGHRA, CDR2 YSYEKL, per germline. The CDR3 spans 14 residues. Trimming shortened V by 3 bases and J by 10 bases, and 13 bases separated the two germline ends. This CDR3 is CASSQWILGSPLHF. In DNA, the CDR3 is TGCGCCAGCAGCCAGTGGATCCTGGGCTCACCCCTCCACTTT.

The V and J genes are TRBV10-3 and TRBJ2-5; weak D call: TRBD2 (7 bases). There are 13 residues in the CDR3. Germline loops: CDR1 ENHRY, CDR2 SYGVKD. Trimming shortened V by 7 bases and J by 3 bases, and 12 bases separated the two germline ends. The CDR3 reads CAINEGGKETQYF. The CDR3 coding sequence is TGTGCCATCAACGAGGGGGGGAAAGAGACCCAGTACTTC.

This clone was counted a single time. The chain links TRBV9 to TRBJ1-1; no clear D gene. Germline CDR1 and CDR2: SGDLS and YYNGEE. The CDR3 has 14 residues. Trimming stripped 3 bases from V and 3 bases from J, with 12 bases between. For the CDR3, the DNA is TGTGCCAGCAGCGCTCAGGACGTATACACTGAAGCTTTCTTT. Its translation is CASSAQDVYTEAFF. Supplemented by reference TRBV9 and TRBJ1-1, the full variable domain reads DSGVTQTPKHLITATGQRVTLRCSPRSGDLSVYWYQQSLDQGLQFLIQYYNGEERAKGNILERFSAQQFPDLHSELNLSSLELGDSALYFCASSAQDVYTEAFFGQGTRLTVV.

The V gene is TRBV30, the J gene TRBJ2-1; D gene unclear. The V gene's germline CDR1 is GTSNPN and CDR2 SVGIG (reference sequence). There are 10 residues in the CDR3. Trimming left V 1 base short and J 12 bases short, with 7 bases between. CDR3 protein: CAWSGLVQFF. In DNA form, the CDR3 reads TGTGCCTGGAGTGGCCTCGTGCAGTTCTTC.

The rearrangement joins TRBV15 to TRBJ1-5, with a tentative D call TRBD1 (5 bases). Germline CDR1 is LNHNV and CDR2 is YYDKDF (reference sequence). Trimming removed 0 bases from V and 7 bases from J, with 13 bases in between. The CDR3 is 15 residues long. The CDR3 region is CATSRDPRAGQPQHF. CDR3 nucleotide sequence: TGTGCCACCAGCAGAGATCCCAGGGCTGGGCAGCCCCAGCATTTT.

J is TRBJ2-1 and V is TRBV11-3; D unresolved. The CDR3 consists of 12 residues. V was clipped by 5 bases and J by 9 bases, with 11 bases between them. The germline V gene encodes CDR1 SGHNT and CDR2 YENEEA. The CDR3 coding sequence is TGTGCCAGCAGCCACTTTCGAACTGAGCAGTTCTTC. Translating it yields CASSHFRTEQFF.

CDR3 in amino acids: CSVGGGRAYEQYF. The DNA of the CDR3 is TGCAGCGTTGGTGGCGGGAGGGCCTACGAGCAGTACTTC. The chain is built from TRBV29-1 and TRBJ2-7; 9 bases map to TRBD2. The V and J ends lost 4 bases and 2 bases, in that order; junction bases with no gene match: 3. The CDR3 contains 13 residues. Germline assignment: CDR1 SQVTM and CDR2 ANQGSEA.

CDR3: CASTGASYNEQFF. The CDR3 nucleotides are TGTGCCAGCACGGGGGCTAGCTACAATGAGCAGTTCTTC. The chain combines TRBV28 with TRBJ2-1, with D perhaps being TRBD1 or TRBD2 (6 bases each). This CDR3 is 13 amino acids long. The germline V gene has CDR1 MDHEN and CDR2 SYDVKM. The germline V and J ends were trimmed by 7 bases and 3 bases, with 10 bases remaining between them.

The chain uses TRBV12-3 or TRBV12-4 and TRBJ1-2; D gene unclear. Deletions cut 2 bases from V and 4 bases from J, with 8 bases between. There are 13 residues in the CDR3. DNA of the CDR3: TGTGCCAGCAGTTTAAGGAGCAGCTATGGCTACACCTTC. It specifies CASSLRSSYGYTF.

V usage is TRBV5-1 and J usage is TRBJ2-5, with TRBD2 matching 11 bases. CDR3 length equals 15 residues. Unmatched junction bases numbered 6, after V lost 6 bases and J lost 2 bases. The germline V gene has CDR1 SGHRS and CDR2 YFSETQ. The CDR3 bases are TGCGCCAGCACCCGACTAGCGGGGAATCAAGAGACCCAGTACTTC. The encoded protein is CASTRLAGNQETQYF.

The chain carries TRBV27 and TRBJ1-6; TRBD1 aligns across 9 bases. Germline values: CDR1 MNHEY, CDR2 SMNVEV (reference sequence). J lost 9 bases, V lost 1 base, and 4 bases had no gene match. The CDR3 contains 15 residues. CDR3 loop: CASSLWGQGGSPLHF. CDR3 sequence (DNA): TGTGCCAGCAGTTTATGGGGACAGGGCGGTTCACCCCTCCACTTT.

V is TRBV5-1 and J is TRBJ1-4, with D unresolved. This CDR3 has 17 amino acids. V lost 4 bases, J lost 2 bases, and 18 bases lay in between. The V gene's germline CDR1 is SGHRS and CDR2 YFSETQ. The CDR3 spells CASSPGFSNPTNEKLFF. The CDR3 coding sequence is TGCGCCAGCAGCCCTGGATTTTCGAACCCGACTAATGAAAAACTGTTTTTT.

This rearrangement joins TRBV24-1 to TRBJ1-4; TRBD1 aligns across 9 bases. From germline, CDR1 is KGHDR and CDR2 SFDVKD. V dropped 4 bases and J dropped 9; count of bases not matched to a gene: 8. This CDR3 spans 15 amino acids. The CDR3 loop reads CATSDGTGLSKKLFF. CDR3 in DNA: TGTGCCACCAGTGACGGGACAGGGCTTAGTAAAAAACTGTTTTTT.

This clone has a single count. The V gene is TRBV7-6, the J gene TRBJ2-5, with 13 bases lining up with TRBD2. The CDR3 runs to 18 residues. Germline V gene lookup returns CDR1 SGHVS and CDR2 FNYEAQ. Trimming removed 6 bases from V and 5 bases from J; junction bases left unmatched: 15. The CDR3 DNA reads TGTGCCAGCAGGACCGGAGGACTAGCGGGAGTTCGGGGGGAGACCCAGTACTTC. It specifies CASRTGGLAGVRGETQYF.

A note on this clone: The sample carries other DNA sequences with the same CDR3. The chain couples TRBV27 to TRBJ1-5; D is perhaps TRBD1 (5 bases). Trimming removed 4 bases from V and 0 bases from J, with 10 bases in between. CDR1 is MNHEY and CDR2 is SMNVEV in the germline V gene (reference sequence). CDR3 length equals 15 residues. Here the CDR3 DNA reads TGTGCCAGCAGTTACCGGGGGTATAGCAATCAGCCCCAGCATTTT. It is translated as CASSYRGYSNQPQHF.

The V call is TRBV6-4, the J call TRBJ1-2; D remains ambiguous. The V and J ends lost 8 bases and 6 bases respectively, with 28 bases between them. This CDR3 region has 17 residues. Germline-derived CDR1 and CDR2 are MRHNA and SNTAGT. CDR3 region: CASLAYVESKGSDGYTF. In DNA form, the CDR3 reads TGTGCCAGCTTGGCGTATGTCGAATCTAAGGGTTCGGATGGCTACACCTTC.

The chain has TRBV18 and TRBJ2-2; TRBD1 matches at 7 bases. V shed 4 bases and J 5 bases; nucleotides not matched to a gene: 7. Germline V lookup: CDR1 KGHSH, CDR2 LQKENI. The CDR3 length is 15 residues. CDR3 DNA: TGTGCCAGCTCACGGCCTTTACAGGGGACCGGGGAGCTGTTTTTT. Residues: CASSRPLQGTGELFF.

The chain has TRBV5-1 and TRBJ2-4; unclear D gene. V lost 0 bases and J lost 8, with 9 bases in between. Germline V gene lookup returns CDR1 SGHRS and CDR2 YFSETQ. The CDR3 totals 13 residues. The CDR3 region has the DNA TGCGCCAGCAGCTTGGAGGGATGGGACATTCAGTACTTC. This gives the protein CASSLEGWDIQYF.

The gene calls are TRBV11-2 and TRBJ1-2; 10 nucleotides align to TRBD1. The CDR3 runs to 15 residues. V trimming: 5 bases; J trimming: 4 bases; junction bases outside the gene matches: 7. Germline V gene lookup returns CDR1 SGHAT and CDR2 FQNNGV. CDR3 coding DNA: TGTGCCAGCAGCCTGGGGGGACAGGGGACCTATGGCTACACCTTC. This translates into CASSLGGQGTYGYTF.